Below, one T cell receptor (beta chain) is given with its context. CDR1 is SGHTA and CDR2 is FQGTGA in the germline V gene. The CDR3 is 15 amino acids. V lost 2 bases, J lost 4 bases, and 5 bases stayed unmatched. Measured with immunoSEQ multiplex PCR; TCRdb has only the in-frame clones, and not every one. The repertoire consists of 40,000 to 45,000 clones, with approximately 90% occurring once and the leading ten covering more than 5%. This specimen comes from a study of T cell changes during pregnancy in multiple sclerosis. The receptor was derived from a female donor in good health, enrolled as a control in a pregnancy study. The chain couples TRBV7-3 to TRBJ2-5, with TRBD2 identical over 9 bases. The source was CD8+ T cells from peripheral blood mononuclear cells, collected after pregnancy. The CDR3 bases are TGTGCCAGCAGCTTAGGCGGGGGGGCCCGAGAGACCCAGTACTTC. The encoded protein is CASSLGGGARETQYF. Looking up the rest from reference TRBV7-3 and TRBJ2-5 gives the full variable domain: GAGVSQTPSNKVTEKGKYVELRCDPISGHTALYWYRQSLGQGPEFLIYFQGTGAADDSGLPNDRFFAVRPEGSVSTLKIQRTERGDSAVYLCASSLGGGARETQYFGPGTRLLVL.